The sequence of this T cell receptor (beta chain) was determined in a study of cytomegalovirus exposure and HLA in healthy donors. Study-wide results and limits: A later analysis linked a missense variant in DCLRE1C to the trimming of TCR beta V and J genes.

On this clone itself: No antigen is known for it.

13 Jbeta primers and 60 Vbeta primers were used for the PCR. Assay used: immunoSEQ multiplex PCR; TCRdb lists only in-frame clones, some missing. This sample has 150,000 to 200,000 clones, with roughly 85% found just once. Germline assignment: CDR1 MGHDK and CDR2 SYGVNS. V trimming: 5 bases; J trimming: 6 bases; junction bases outside the gene matches: 12. This CDR3 is built from 16 residues. The TCR comes from a man aged 50 or older in good health and CMV-seropositive. Sequenced input: PBMCs. The genes are TRBV25-1 and TRBJ1-4, with 7 bases matching TRBD1. The CDR3 DNA sequence: TGTGCCAGCAGTTCCCGAGGGGACAGAGGGGATGAAAAACTGTTTTTT. This encodes CASSSRGDRGDEKLFF.